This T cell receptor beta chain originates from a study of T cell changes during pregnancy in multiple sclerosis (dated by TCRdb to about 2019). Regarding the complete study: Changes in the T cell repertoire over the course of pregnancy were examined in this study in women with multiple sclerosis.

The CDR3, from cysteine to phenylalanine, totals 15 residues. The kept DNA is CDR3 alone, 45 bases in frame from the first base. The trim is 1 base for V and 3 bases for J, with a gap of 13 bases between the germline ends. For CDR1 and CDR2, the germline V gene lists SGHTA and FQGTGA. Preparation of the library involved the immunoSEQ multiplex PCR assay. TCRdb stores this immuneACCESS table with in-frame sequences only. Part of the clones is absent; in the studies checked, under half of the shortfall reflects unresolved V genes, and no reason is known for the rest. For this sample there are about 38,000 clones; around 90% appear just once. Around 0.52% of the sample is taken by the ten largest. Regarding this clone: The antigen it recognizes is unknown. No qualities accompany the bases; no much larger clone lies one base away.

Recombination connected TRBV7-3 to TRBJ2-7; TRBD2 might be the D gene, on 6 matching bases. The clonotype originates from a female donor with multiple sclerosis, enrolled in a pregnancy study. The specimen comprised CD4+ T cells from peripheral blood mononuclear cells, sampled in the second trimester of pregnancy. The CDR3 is CASSLMAGLSYEQYF. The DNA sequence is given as TGTGCCAGCAGCTTAATGGCGGGACTGAGCTACGAGCAGTACTTC. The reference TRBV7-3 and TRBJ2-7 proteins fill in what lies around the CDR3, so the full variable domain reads GAGVSQTPSNKVTEKGKYVELRCDPISGHTALYWYRQSLGQGPEFLIYFQGTGAADDSGLPNDRFFAVRPEGSVSTLKIQRTERGDSAVYLCASSLMAGLSYEQYFGPGTRLTVT.